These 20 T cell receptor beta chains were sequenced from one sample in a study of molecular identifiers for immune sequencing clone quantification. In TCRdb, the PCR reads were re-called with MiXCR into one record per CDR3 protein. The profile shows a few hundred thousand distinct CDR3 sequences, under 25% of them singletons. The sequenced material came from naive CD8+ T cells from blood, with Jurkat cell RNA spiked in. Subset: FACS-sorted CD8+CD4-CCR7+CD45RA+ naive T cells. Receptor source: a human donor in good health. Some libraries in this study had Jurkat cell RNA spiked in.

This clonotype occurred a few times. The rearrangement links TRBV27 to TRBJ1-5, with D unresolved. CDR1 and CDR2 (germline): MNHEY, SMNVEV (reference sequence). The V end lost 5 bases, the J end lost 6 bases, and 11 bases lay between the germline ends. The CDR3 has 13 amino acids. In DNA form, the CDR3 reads TGTGCCAGCAGTGCCTATCGGGGTCAGCCCCAGCATTTT. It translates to CASSAYRGQPQHF.

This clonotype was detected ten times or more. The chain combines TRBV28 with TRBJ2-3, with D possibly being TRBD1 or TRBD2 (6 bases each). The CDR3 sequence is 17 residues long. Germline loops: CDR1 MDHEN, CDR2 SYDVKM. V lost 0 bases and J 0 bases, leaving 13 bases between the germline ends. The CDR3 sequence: CASSLWEGGTSTDTQYF. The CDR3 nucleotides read TGTGCCAGCAGTTTATGGGAGGGGGGAACTAGCACAGATACGCAGTATTTT.

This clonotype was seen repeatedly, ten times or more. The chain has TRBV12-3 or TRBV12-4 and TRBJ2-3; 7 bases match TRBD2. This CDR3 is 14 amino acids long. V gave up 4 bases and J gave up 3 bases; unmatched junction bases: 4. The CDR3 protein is CASSSGLFTDTQYF. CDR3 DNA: TGTGCCAGCAGTTCGGGACTATTTACAGATACGCAGTATTTT.

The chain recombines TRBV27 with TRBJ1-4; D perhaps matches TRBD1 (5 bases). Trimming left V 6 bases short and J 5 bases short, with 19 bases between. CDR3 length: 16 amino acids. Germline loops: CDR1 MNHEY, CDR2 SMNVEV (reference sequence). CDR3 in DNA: TGTGCCAGCAGACACAAGACAGAGGTCAACAATGAAAAACTGTTTTTT. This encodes CASRHKTEVNNEKLFF.

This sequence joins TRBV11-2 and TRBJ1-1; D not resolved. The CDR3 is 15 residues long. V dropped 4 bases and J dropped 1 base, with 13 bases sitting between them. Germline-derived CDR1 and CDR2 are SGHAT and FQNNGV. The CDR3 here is CASSYGWQPNTEAFF. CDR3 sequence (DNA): TGTGCCAGCAGCTACGGATGGCAGCCGAACACTGAAGCTTTCTTT.

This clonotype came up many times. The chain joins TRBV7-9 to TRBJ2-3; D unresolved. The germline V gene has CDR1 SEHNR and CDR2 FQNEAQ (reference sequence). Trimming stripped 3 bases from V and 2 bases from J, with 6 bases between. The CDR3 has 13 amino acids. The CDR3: CASSFVNTDTQYF. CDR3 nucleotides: TGTGCCAGCAGCTTTGTCAACACAGATACGCAGTATTTT.

The CDR3 DNA reads as TGTGCCAGCAGCCAGGAAGGACTAACCTACGAGCAGTACTTC. The encoded protein is CASSQEGLTYEQYF. The chain recombines TRBV4-2 with TRBJ2-7, with D tentatively TRBD2 (6 bases). Germline loops: CDR1 LGHNA, CDR2 YNFKEQ. Trimming removed 3 bases at V and 2 bases at J, with 11 bases between. The CDR3 totals 14 residues.

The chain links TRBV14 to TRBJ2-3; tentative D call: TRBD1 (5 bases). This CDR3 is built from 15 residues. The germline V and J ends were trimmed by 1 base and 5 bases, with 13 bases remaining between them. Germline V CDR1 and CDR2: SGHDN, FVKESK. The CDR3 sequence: CASSQVAPGIDTQYF. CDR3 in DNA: TGTGCCAGCAGCCAAGTGGCACCAGGGATAGATACGCAGTATTTT.

CDR3 in amino acids: CSARDPQGILSEQYF. CDR3 DNA sequence: TGCAGTGCTAGAGATCCGCAGGGAATCTTGAGCGAGCAGTACTTC. This chain connects TRBV20-1 to TRBJ2-7; the D gene is possibly TRBD1 (5 bases). This CDR3 is built from 15 residues. V shed 0 bases and J shed 6 bases, with 18 bases lying between them. The germline V gene has CDR1 DFQATT and CDR2 SNEGSKA (reference sequence).

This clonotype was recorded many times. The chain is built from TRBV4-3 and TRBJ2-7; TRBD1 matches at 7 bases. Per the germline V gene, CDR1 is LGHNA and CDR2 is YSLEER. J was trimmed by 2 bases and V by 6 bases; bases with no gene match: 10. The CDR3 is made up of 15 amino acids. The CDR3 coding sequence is TGCGCCAGCAGTCCCGGGACAGCCGCCACCTACGAGCAGTACTTC. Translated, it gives CASSPGTAATYEQYF.

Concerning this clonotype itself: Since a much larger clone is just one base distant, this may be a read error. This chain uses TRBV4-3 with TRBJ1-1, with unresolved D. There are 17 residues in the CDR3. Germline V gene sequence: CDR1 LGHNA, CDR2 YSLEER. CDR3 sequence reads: CASSQDRALYGRAEALF. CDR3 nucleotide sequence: TGCGCCAGCAGCCAGGACCGGGCCCTCTACGGTAGGGCTGAAGCTTTATTT.

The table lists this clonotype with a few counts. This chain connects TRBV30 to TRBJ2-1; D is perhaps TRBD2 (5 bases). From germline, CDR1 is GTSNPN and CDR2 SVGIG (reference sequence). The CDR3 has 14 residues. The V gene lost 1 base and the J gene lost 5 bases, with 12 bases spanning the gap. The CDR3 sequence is CAWSARPGNNEQFF. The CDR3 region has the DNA TGTGCCTGGAGTGCCCGACCGGGAAACAATGAGCAGTTCTTC.

The CDR3 region is CAIGTSYSNQPQHF. The CDR3 DNA sequence: TGTGCCATTGGGACCTCCTATAGCAATCAGCCCCAGCATTTT. The chain recombines TRBV6-2 or TRBV6-3 with TRBJ1-5; perhaps TRBD1 as D (5 bases). The CDR3 is made up of 14 amino acids. With 10 bases removed from V and 0 bases from J, the gap between germline ends came to 13 bases. The germline V gene has CDR1 MNHEY and CDR2 SVGEGT.

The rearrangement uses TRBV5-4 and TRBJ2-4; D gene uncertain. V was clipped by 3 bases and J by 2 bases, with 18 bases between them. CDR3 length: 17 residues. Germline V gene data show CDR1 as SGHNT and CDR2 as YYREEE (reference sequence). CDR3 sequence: CASSYIPSDTSKNIQYF. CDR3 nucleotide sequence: TGTGCCAGCAGCTATATACCTTCCGACACCTCCAAAAACATTCAGTACTTC.

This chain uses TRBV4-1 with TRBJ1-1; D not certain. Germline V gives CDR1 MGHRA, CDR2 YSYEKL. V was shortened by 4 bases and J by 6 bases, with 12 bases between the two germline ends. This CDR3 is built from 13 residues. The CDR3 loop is CASSLRPGAEAFF. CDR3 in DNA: TGCGCCAGCAGCCTCCGGCCCGGGGCTGAAGCTTTCTTT.

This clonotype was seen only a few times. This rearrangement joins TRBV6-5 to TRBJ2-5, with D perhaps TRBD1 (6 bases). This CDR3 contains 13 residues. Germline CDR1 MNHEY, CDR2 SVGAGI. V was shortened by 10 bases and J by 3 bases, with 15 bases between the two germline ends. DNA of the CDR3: TGTGCCACCGCTCCCAGGGGCAAAGAGACCCAGTACTTC. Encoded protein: CATAPRGKETQYF.

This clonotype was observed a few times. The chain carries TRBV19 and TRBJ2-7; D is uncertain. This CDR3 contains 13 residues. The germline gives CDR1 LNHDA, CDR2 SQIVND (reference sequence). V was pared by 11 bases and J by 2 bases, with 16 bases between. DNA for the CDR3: TGTGCCTGTGCCCCAGGCGTGACCTACGAGCAGTACTTC. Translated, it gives CACAPGVTYEQYF.

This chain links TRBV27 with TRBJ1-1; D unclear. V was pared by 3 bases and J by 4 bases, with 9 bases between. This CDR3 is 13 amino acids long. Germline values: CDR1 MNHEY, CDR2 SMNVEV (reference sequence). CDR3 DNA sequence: TGTGCCAGCAGTTTGTATACCAGCACTGAAGCTTTCTTT. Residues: CASSLYTSTEAFF.

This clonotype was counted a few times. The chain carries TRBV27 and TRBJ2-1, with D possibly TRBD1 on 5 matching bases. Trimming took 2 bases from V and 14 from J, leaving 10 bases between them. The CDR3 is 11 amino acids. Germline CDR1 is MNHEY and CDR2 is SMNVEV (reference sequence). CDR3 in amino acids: CASSLGATEFF. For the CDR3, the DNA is TGTGCCAGCAGTTTAGGGGCTACGGAGTTCTTC.

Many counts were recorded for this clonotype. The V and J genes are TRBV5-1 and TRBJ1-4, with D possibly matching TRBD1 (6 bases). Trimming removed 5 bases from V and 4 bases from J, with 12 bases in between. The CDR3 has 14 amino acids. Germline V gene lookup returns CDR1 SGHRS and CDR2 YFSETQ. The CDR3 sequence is CASSPDSYNEKLFF. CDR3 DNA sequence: TGCGCCAGCAGTCCGGACAGCTATAATGAAAAACTGTTTTTT.